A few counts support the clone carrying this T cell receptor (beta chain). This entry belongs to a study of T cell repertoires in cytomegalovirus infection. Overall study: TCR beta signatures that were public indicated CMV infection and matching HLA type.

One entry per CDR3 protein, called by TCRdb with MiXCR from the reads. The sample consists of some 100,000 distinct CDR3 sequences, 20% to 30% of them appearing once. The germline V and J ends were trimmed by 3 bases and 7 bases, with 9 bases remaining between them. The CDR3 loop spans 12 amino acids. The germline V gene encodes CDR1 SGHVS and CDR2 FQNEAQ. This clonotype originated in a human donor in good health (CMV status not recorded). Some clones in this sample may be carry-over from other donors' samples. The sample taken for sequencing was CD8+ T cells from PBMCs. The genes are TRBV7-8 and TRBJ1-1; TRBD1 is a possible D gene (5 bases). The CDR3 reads CASSFGRGEAFF. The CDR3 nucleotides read TGTGCCAGCAGCTTCGGAAGGGGTGAAGCTTTCTTT. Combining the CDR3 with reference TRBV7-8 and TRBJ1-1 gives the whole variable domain GAGVSQSPRYKVAKRGQDVALRCDPISGHVSLFWYQQALGQGPEFLTYFQNEAQLDKSGLPSDRFFAERPEGSVSTLKIQRTQQEDSAVYLCASSFGRGEAFFGQGTRLTVV.